This TCR beta chain appears in the sequencing data of a study of T-cell memory formation after mild COVID-19 (dated by TCRdb to about 2021). Looking at the study overall: TCR sequence clusters from the two donors were largely donor specific. Longitudinal TCRalpha and TCRbeta repertoire sequencing tracked T-cell clones expanding and contracting after mild COVID-19 in a couple of donors. The cohort was made up of two young adult volunteers, one female and one male, who were previously healthy. Results the study describes overall, beyond this receptor: The study covered only a couple of mild cases, and larger cohorts including severe cases with pre-infection samples were considered necessary. The second-wave clones that peaked on day 37 were not confirmed to be SARS-CoV-2 specific. Clones contracting from day 15 to 85 had balanced CD4/CD8 phenotypes, while a second wave expanding from day 15 to 37 was biased towards CD4+. Contracting CD4+ clones turned up mainly in the CM and EM memory subsets, whereas EMRA was where CD8+ clones were enriched. Some responding clones were detected in pre-infection memory, suggesting pre-existing cross-reactive memory T cells joined the SARS-CoV-2 response.

PBMCs were isolated by Ficoll-Paque density gradient centrifugation. This clonotype was seen only a few times. It lacks a known antigen. Per-base quality was not reported, and no clone a single base away is much larger than it. Sequencing relied on an Illumina NovaSeq 6000. TCRalpha and TCRbeta cDNA libraries were built by 5'RACE with constant-segment primers, adding sample barcodes and unique molecular identifiers. Trizol reagent was used to extract RNA from every sample. Libraries were amplified in two PCR steps, with a second sample barcode and Illumina TruSeq adapters added in the second step. The libraries were sequenced on an Illumina NovaSeq using 2 x 150 bp paired-end reads. Concerning the study's data processing: The reads were demultiplexed and collapsed into UMI-guided consensus sequences using migec v1.2.7. Using mixcr v2.1.11, UMI consensuses were aligned to TRA and TRB V and J templates and then assembled into clonotypes. Clonotypes were classified as expanded or contracted when called significant by both edgeR and NoisET, with noise models trained on biological replicates. For edgeR calls, a false discovery rate-adjusted p below 0.01 and a log2 fold-change threshold of 1 were applied. As an exploratory analysis of dynamics, max-normalized trajectories of the 1000 most abundant clonotypes were examined by PCA with hierarchical clustering. The CD4 or CD8 phenotype of responding clones was assigned using the separately sequenced CD4+ and CD8+ repertoires. Using fastp trimming at Q25 and MiXCR clonotype assembly, TCRdb reanalyzed the public sequencing data and kept in-frame beta chains. A single entry per CDR3 protein holds the most common genes and DNA from its merged rows. These V and J calls derive from TCRdb rather than the authors' analysis. The sample records around 340,000 distinct CDR3 sequences, 20% to 25% of which are singletons. Together, the top ten hold around 13% of the sample.

The sample taken for sequencing was PBMCs or a T cell subset sorted from them (not recorded which). This clonotype originated in an adult woman who had mild COVID-19 (a few samples of this study predate the infection). The sample titles of this study are shuffled in the database, so cell type and time point are left out; the donor was told from shared clones.

The bases are TGTGCCAGCAGTGAGAGGAGAACATTTTACGAGCAGTACTTC. It is translated as CASSERRTFYEQYF. The sequence links TRBV2 to TRBJ2-7; there is no confident call for the D gene. The CDR3 holds 14 amino acids from the cysteine to the phenylalanine. Of all the DNA, just the CDR3 is kept, 42 bases in frame from base 1. V was cut back by 3 bases and J by 4 bases, leaving a gap of 13 bases between them. According to the germline V gene, CDR1 reads SNHLY and CDR2 reads FYNNEI.